This T cell receptor beta chain was retrieved from a study of shared clonotypes between healthy human individuals. Overall study findings and caveats: Blood alone was sampled, and tissue repertoires likely differ.

Every contributor of samples was a Caucasian grown-up residing in Nashville, Tennessee. When samples were unsorted, tens of millions of PBMCs were used for genomic DNA. Using immunoSEQ multiplex PCR, the repertoire was profiled, and TCRdb retains in-frame clones only, with some absent. The table lists about 490,000 clones, approximately 78% of them singletons, with 12% in the top ten. About this clone itself: Antigen specificity is unknown.

The CDR3 spans 15 residues. CDR1 is MNHEY, CDR2 SMNVEV, per germline (reference sequence). Trimming removed 3 bases from V and 6 bases from J, with 15 bases in between. The sequence was obtained from a woman aged 40 to 50 in good health. Some clones in this sample may be carry-over from other donors' samples. V and J are TRBV27 and TRBJ1-5; D unresolved. Sequenced material: PBMCs. The CDR3 reads CASSFTWAEGQPQHF. The CDR3 nucleotides are TGTGCCAGCAGTTTCACCTGGGCAGAGGGTCAGCCCCAGCATTTT.